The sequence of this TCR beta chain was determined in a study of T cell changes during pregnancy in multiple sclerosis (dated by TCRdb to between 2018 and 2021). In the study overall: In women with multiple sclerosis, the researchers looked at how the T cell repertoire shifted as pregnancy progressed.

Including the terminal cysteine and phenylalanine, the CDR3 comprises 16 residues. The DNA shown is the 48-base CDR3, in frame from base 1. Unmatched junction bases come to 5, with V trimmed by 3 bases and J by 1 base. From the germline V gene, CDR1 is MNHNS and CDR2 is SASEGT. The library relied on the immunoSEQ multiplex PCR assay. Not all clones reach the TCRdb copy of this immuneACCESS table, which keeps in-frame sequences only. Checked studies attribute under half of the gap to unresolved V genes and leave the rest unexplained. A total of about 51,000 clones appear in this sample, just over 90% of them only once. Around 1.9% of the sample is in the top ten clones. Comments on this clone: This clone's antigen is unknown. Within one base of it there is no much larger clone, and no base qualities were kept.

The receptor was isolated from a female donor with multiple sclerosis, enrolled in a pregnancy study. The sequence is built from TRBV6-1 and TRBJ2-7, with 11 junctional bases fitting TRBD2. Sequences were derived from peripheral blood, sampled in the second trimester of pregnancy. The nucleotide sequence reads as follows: TGTGCCAGCAGTGAGACCCTAGCGGGAGGTTCCTACGAGCAGTACTTC. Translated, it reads CASSETLAGGSYEQYF.